The rows below give T cell receptor beta chains drawn from one sample of a study of T-cell reconstitution after alpha-beta-depleted transplantation in children. TCRdb fed the PCR reads into MiXCR, producing one record per CDR3 protein. The repertoire holds about 350,000 distinct CDR3 sequences, with 13% as singletons. The sample in question was PBMCs, obtained from the stem cell graft. These receptors originate from a human donor who donated a stem cell graft to a child with Fanconi anemia. Both conserved end residues are part of each CDR3. A D gene is named only where the DNA matches it firmly. The size field is filled for only some rows; it gives once, few, many or a size class.

J | size | D | V | CDR3 | DNA
TRBJ1-1 | many | . | TRBV7-2 | CASSLVRFDTEAFF | TGTGCCAGCAGCCTTGTTAGGTTTGACACTGAAGCTTTCTTT
TRBJ2-7 | . | . | TRBV9 | CASSLQPQEGEQYF | TGTGCCAGCAGCCTCCAACCACAGGAAGGCGAGCAGTACTTC
TRBJ2-3 | many | TRBD1 | TRBV5-1 | CASSFRDSYTDTQYF | TGCGCCAGCAGCTTCCGGGACAGTTACACAGATACGCAGTATTTT
TRBJ1-5 | many | TRBD1 | TRBV5-1 | CASSPGTDGNQPQHF | TGCGCCAGCAGCCCCGGGACAGACGGCAATCAGCCCCAGCATTTT
TRBJ1-5 | few | . | TRBV27 | CASSLSSTGRTQPQHF | TGTGCCAGCAGTTTATCGAGCACAGGCAGAACCCAGCCCCAGCATTTT
TRBJ1-2 | few | . | TRBV3-1 | CASSQARVLGSYTF | TGTGCCAGCAGCCAAGCAAGAGTACTAGGGAGCTACACCTTC
TRBJ2-2 | many | . | TRBV5-5 | CATDRGTGELFF | TGTGCCACTGATCGAGGCACCGGGGAGCTGTTTTTT
TRBJ2-6 | . | TRBD1 | TRBV29-1 | CSVLGQENSGANVLTF | TGCAGCGTACTGGGACAGGAAAACTCTGGGGCCAACGTCCTGACTTTC
TRBJ2-3 | . | TRBD2 | TRBV10-3 | CAISESPSGDTDTQYF | TGTGCCATCAGTGAGTCGCCTAGCGGGGACACAGATACGCAGTATTTT
TRBJ1-2 | . | TRBD1 | TRBV29-1 | CSVEDRGQHFHTF | TGCAGCGTTGAAGATCGGGGACAGCACTTTCACACCTTC
TRBJ2-2 | many | TRBD1 | TRBV7-9 | CASSLFRGYTGELFF | TGTGCCAGCAGCTTATTCAGGGGGTACACCGGGGAGCTGTTTTTT
TRBJ2-3 | . | TRBD1 | TRBV12-3/TRBV12-4 | CASSSPTGRSTDTQYF | TGTGCCAGCAGTTCGCCGACAGGGCGTAGCACAGATACGCAGTATTTT
TRBJ2-3 | many | . | TRBV6-1 | CASTYTGLGSADTQYF | TGTGCCAGCACCTATACAGGACTGGGGTCAGCAGATACGCAGTATTTT
TRBJ2-5 | . | . | TRBV18 | CASSPREGETQYF | TGTGCCAGCTCACCCAGGGAAGGCGAGACCCAGTACTTC
TRBJ2-1 | . | TRBD2 | TRBV11-1 | CASSLGLAGGPQGSNEQFF | TGTGCCAGCAGCTTAGGTCTAGCGGGGGGGCCCCAAGGATCGAATGAGCAGTTCTTC
TRBJ2-6 | few | . | TRBV19 | CASSIPANSGANVLTF | TGTGCCAGTAGTATCCCGGCGAACTCTGGGGCCAACGTCCTGACTTTC
TRBJ2-3 | few | . | TRBV7-9 | CASSFDSMTPTDTQYF | TGTGCCAGCAGCTTCGACAGCATGACCCCCACAGATACGCAGTATTTT
TRBJ1-1 | many | TRBD1 | TRBV20-1 | CSARTGTEEAFF | TGCAGTGCGAGGACGGGGACAGAAGAAGCTTTCTTT
TRBJ1-6 | few | TRBD1 | TRBV7-9 | CASSLTDRGSPLHF | TGTGCCAGCAGCTTAACGGACAGGGGTTCACCCCTCCACTTT
TRBJ1-5 | few | . | TRBV15 | CATSREKDSMYGSPQHF | TGTGCCACCAGCAGAGAAAAGGACAGCATGTATGGCAGCCCCCAGCATTTT
TRBJ2-3 | . | . | TRBV20-1 | CSANPYYTDTQYF | TGCAGTGCCAACCCCTACTACACAGATACGCAGTATTTT
TRBJ2-5 | . | . | TRBV25-1 | CASSELTRGQTQYF | TGTGCCAGCAGTGAATTGACCAGGGGACAGACCCAGTACTTC
TRBJ1-1 | . | . | TRBV7-9 | CASSLGVTPWGTEAFF | TGTGCCAGCAGCTTAGGGGTGACACCCTGGGGCACTGAAGCTTTCTTT
TRBJ1-5 | . | . | TRBV2 | CASNIQRNQPQHF | TGTGCCAGCAATATACAGCGAAATCAGCCCCAGCATTTT
TRBJ2-3 | many | . | TRBV5-5 | CASSLLRTDTQYF | TGTGCCAGCAGCTTACTACGGACAGATACGCAGTATTTT
TRBJ2-3 | once | . | TRBV20-1 | CSAAVDTDTQYF | TGCAGTGCGGCAGTTGACACAGATACGCAGTATTTT
TRBJ2-7 | . | . | TRBV3-1 | CATSKDWALTYEQYF | TGTGCCACCAGCAAAGATTGGGCGCTGACCTACGAGCAGTACTTC
TRBJ2-1 | many | . | TRBV29-1 | CSVDARFRYNEQFF | TGCAGCGTTGACGCTAGATTCCGCTACAATGAGCAGTTCTTC
TRBJ1-6 | few | . | TRBV5-1 | CASSWGFQDSPLHF | TGCGCCAGCAGTTGGGGATTTCAGGATTCACCCCTCCACTTT
TRBJ2-7 | few | . | TRBV14 | CASSQASRRGEQYF | TGTGCCAGCAGCCAAGCGTCTAGGAGAGGCGAGCAGTACTTC
TRBJ1-2 | few | . | TRBV3-1 | CASSPNNYGYTF | TGTGCCAGCAGCCCGAACAACTATGGCTACACCTTC
TRBJ1-5 | many | . | TRBV7-2 | CASSLTGSNQPQHF | TGTGCCAGCAGCCTCACAGGGAGCAATCAGCCCCAGCATTTT
TRBJ2-5 | . | . | TRBV7-9 | CASSFRTQFQETQYF | TGTGCCAGCAGCTTCCGGACACAGTTCCAAGAGACCCAGTACTTC
TRBJ2-3 | few | TRBD1 | TRBV7-8 | CASSLEDRVIDTQYF | TGTGCCAGCAGCTTAGAAGACAGGGTGATAGATACGCAGTATTTT
TRBJ2-1 | . | TRBD1 | TRBV5-8 | CASPDHGTDDEQFF | TGTGCCAGCCCTGACCATGGGACAGACGATGAGCAGTTCTTC
TRBJ2-3 | . | . | TRBV5-1 | CASSLAGPSTDTQYF | TGCGCCAGCAGCTTGGCCGGACCCAGCACAGATACGCAGTATTTT
TRBJ1-4 | few | . | TRBV4-2 | CASSPTPTGRAVEKLFF | TGTGCCAGCAGCCCGACCCCAACAGGTAGGGCGGTTGAAAAACTGTTTTTT
TRBJ1-1 | . | . | TRBV6-1 | CASSERIYTEAFF | TGTGCCAGCAGTGAACGGATTTACACTGAAGCTTTCTTT
TRBJ1-2 | . | . | TRBV7-2 | CASSLASLGGHGYTF | TGTGCCAGCAGCTTAGCGTCCTTGGGGGGACATGGCTACACCTTC
TRBJ1-1 | . | TRBD1 | TRBV12-5 | CASGLGQGANTEAFF | TGTGCTAGTGGTTTGGGACAGGGGGCGAACACTGAAGCTTTCTTT
TRBJ1-3 | . | . | TRBV20-1 | CSAGTPSGNTIYF | TGCAGTGCCGGGACACCCTCTGGAAACACCATATATTTT
TRBJ2-7 | once | . | TRBV28 | CASSIRLLGAEQYF | TGTGCCAGCAGTATCCGCCTCCTGGGCGCCGAGCAGTACTTC
TRBJ2-1 | . | . | TRBV3-1 | CASSQDWASYNEQFF | TGTGCCAGCAGCCAAGATTGGGCATCCTACAATGAGCAGTTCTTC
TRBJ2-1 | few | . | TRBV20-1 | CSARVGENEQFF | TGCAGTGCTAGAGTAGGGGAGAATGAGCAGTTCTTC